Presented here are 8 T cell receptor beta chains from one specimen sequenced in a study of cytomegalovirus exposure and HLA in healthy donors. The primer mix had 60 Vbeta and 13 Jbeta primers. Repertoires were generated with immunoSEQ multiplex PCR, while TCRdb's copy carries only in-frame clones and drops some. The sample lists around 280,000 clones, over 85% occurring once. Sequencing was carried out using PBMCs. These receptors came from a woman between 18 and 30 years old in good health and CMV-seronegative.

The chain is built from TRBV6-6 and TRBJ1-1; no definite D call. The germline V gene has CDR1 MNHNY and CDR2 SVGAGI (reference sequence). Trimming stripped 6 bases from V and 0 bases from J, with 8 bases between. The CDR3 runs to 13 residues. The CDR3 spells CASSVGVNTEAFF. The CDR3 nucleotides read TGTGCCAGCAGCGTCGGGGTGAACACTGAAGCTTTCTTT.

This sequence joins TRBV5-6 and TRBJ1-6; possibly TRBD1 for D (6 bases). V lost 2 bases and J lost 7, with 13 bases in between. Germline CDR1 is SGHDT and CDR2 is YYEEEE. The CDR3 is 15 residues long. This CDR3 reads CASSLAGATNSPLHF. The CDR3 DNA follows: TGTGCCAGCAGCTTAGCGGGGGCTACGAATTCACCCCTCCACTTT.

V is TRBV9 and J is TRBJ1-2, with D perhaps TRBD1 (6 bases). The V gene lost 5 bases and the J gene lost 5 bases, with 13 bases spanning the gap. This CDR3 contains 13 residues. Germline V gives CDR1 SGDLS, CDR2 YYNGEE. CDR3 bases: TGTGCCAGCAGACAAACAGGGTCATATGGCTACACCTTC. Amino acids: CASRQTGSYGYTF.

This chain links TRBV5-6 with TRBJ2-1; D may be TRBD2 (6 bases). Germline V gene lookup returns CDR1 SGHDT and CDR2 YYEEEE. Trimming removed 6 bases at V and 2 bases at J, with 12 bases between. The CDR3 is made up of 14 amino acids. CDR3 sequence: CASNAPGAYNEQFF. Here the CDR3 DNA reads TGTGCCAGCAACGCCCCGGGGGCCTACAATGAGCAGTTCTTC.

The chain couples TRBV5-4 to TRBJ2-6; 10 bases agree with TRBD1. The V gene's germline CDR1 is SGHNT and CDR2 YYREEE (reference sequence). This CDR3 has 16 residues. Losses at the gene ends were 4 bases for V and 2 bases for J; bases not matched to a gene: 3. Here the CDR3 reads CASSTGQGAGANVLTF. In DNA form, the CDR3 reads TGTGCCAGCAGCACAGGACAGGGGGCTGGGGCCAACGTCCTGACTTTC.

This sequence joins TRBV2 and TRBJ2-2; 8 bases line up with TRBD2. Germline V CDR1 and CDR2: SNHLY, FYNNEI. The CDR3 covers 15 residues. V trimming: 5 bases; J trimming: 5 bases; junction bases outside the gene matches: 7. The chain's CDR3 is CASSRAGGQTGELFF. The CDR3 nucleotides read TGTGCCAGCAGTAGGGCGGGGGGCCAAACCGGGGAGCTGTTTTTT.

The V call is TRBV9, the J call TRBJ2-1; no firm D call. The V gene lost 3 bases and the J gene lost 7 bases, with 11 bases spanning the gap. Germline-derived CDR1 and CDR2 are SGDLS and YYNGEE. This CDR3 has 13 residues. For the CDR3, the DNA is TGTGCCAGCAGCGCGACTTCTAGAAATGAGCAGTTCTTC. This translates into CASSATSRNEQFF.

The chain carries TRBV7-6 and TRBJ2-5; D perhaps matches TRBD1 (6 bases). The J call is in doubt because the DNA end fits TRBJ2-7 better. The germline CDR1 and CDR2 sequences are SGHVS and FNYEAQ. The CDR3 contains 14 residues. Here the CDR3 DNA reads TGTGCCAGCAGCCCGCGACAGGACCGGGACGAGCAGTACTTC. Its translation: CASSPRQDRDEQYF.